These 24 T cell receptor beta chains were all obtained from the same sample, sequenced in a study of response to subunit inactivated influenza vaccine. TCRdb re-called the RT-PCR reads with MiXCR, one entry per CDR3 protein. The sample lists roughly 290,000 distinct CDR3 sequences, 21% seen once, with approximately 10% in the top ten. The specimen comprised PBMCs from blood, sampled less than 22 months after vaccination. Receptor source: a man between 50 and 69 years old who received an inactivated influenza vaccine.

This clonotype was observed a few times. The chain has TRBV6-1 and TRBJ2-1, with D perhaps matching TRBD1 (6 bases). The V end lost 6 bases, the J end lost 5 bases, and 14 bases lay between the germline ends. The CDR3 length is 14 residues. Germline V gene data show CDR1 as MNHNS and CDR2 as SASEGT. The CDR3 bases are TGTGCCAGCAGAAAACAGGGTTTGGACAATGAGCAGTTCTTC. Its translation: CASRKQGLDNEQFF.

A few counts support this clonotype. The genes are TRBV5-1 and TRBJ1-1; TRBD1 aligns across 8 bases. Germline V CDR1 and CDR2: SGHRS, YFSETQ. J gave up 4 bases and V 4 bases, and 6 bases lay outside the gene matches. The CDR3 runs 14 residues. The CDR3 coding sequence is TGCGCCAGCAGCGCAGGGGGCGCGGTCACTGAAGCTTTCTTT. Translation: CASSAGGAVTEAFF.

V is TRBV7-8 and J is TRBJ2-7; D is uncertain. The CDR3 loop spans 14 amino acids. Between the trimmed V and J ends, which lost 6 bases and 4 bases, there was a span of 16 bases. Germline CDR1 reads SGHVS; CDR2 reads FQNEAQ. In DNA form, the CDR3 reads TGTGCCAGCAGAACAAGGTTCAGTTTATACGAGCAGTACTTC. Translating gives CASRTRFSLYEQYF.

This chain links TRBV28 with TRBJ2-3, with D perhaps matching TRBD1 or TRBD2 (5 bases each). Deletions cut 4 bases from V and 2 bases from J, with 19 bases between. CDR3 length: 17 amino acids. Germline CDR1 reads MDHEN; CDR2 reads SYDVKM. CDR3 residues: CASSYASGPISTDTQYF. CDR3 sequence (DNA): TGTGCCAGCAGTTACGCCTCGGGACCGATATCCACAGATACGCAGTATTTT. Filled out from reference TRBV28 and TRBJ2-3, the complete variable domain reads DVKVTQSSRYLVKRTGEKVFLECVQDMDHENMFWYRQDPGLGLRLIYFSYDVKMKEKGDIPEGYSVSREKKERFSLILESASTNQTSMYLCASSYASGPISTDTQYFGPGTRLTVL.

This clonotype was recorded many times. This chain uses TRBV25-1 with TRBJ2-1; either TRBD1 or TRBD2 may fit D (6 bases each). CDR1 and CDR2 from the germline V gene are MGHDK and SYGVNS. V lost 1 base and J lost 3, with 10 bases in between. The CDR3 sequence is 15 residues long. The CDR3 nucleotides are TGTGCCAGCAGTGAATCCGGAGGGGGCTACAATGAGCAGTTCTTC. The encoded protein is CASSESGGGYNEQFF. Combining the CDR3 with reference TRBV25-1 and TRBJ2-1 gives the whole variable domain EADIYQTPRYLVIGTGKKITLECSQTMGHDKMYWYQQDPGMELHLIHYSYGVNSTEKGDLSSESTVSRIRTEHFPLTLESARPSHTSQYLCASSESGGGYNEQFFGPGTRLTVL.

This clonotype was observed a handful of times. This chain links TRBV29-1 with TRBJ1-2; tentative D call: TRBD1 (5 bases). This CDR3 has 15 amino acids. Germline values: CDR1 SQVTM, CDR2 ANQGSEA. Trimming left V 1 base short and J 1 base short, with 13 bases between. CDR3 sequence: CSVEALDTHNYGYTF. CDR3 in DNA: TGCAGCGTTGAAGCATTGGACACTCATAACTATGGCTACACCTTC.

The chain links TRBV3-1 to TRBJ2-2, with a weak D call TRBD1 (5 bases). This CDR3 contains 14 residues. The V end lost 1 base, the J end lost 7 bases, and 10 bases lay between the germline ends. Germline CDR1 reads LGHDT; CDR2 reads YNNKEL (reference sequence). The DNA of the CDR3 is TGTGCCAGCAGCCAAGCCCTGGGGCGCGGGGAGCTGTTTTTT. It translates to CASSQALGRGELFF.

The CDR3 spells CASSSASGRVVTQYF. The CDR3 DNA is TGTGCCAGCAGCTCCGCTAGCGGGAGGGTTGTGACCCAGTACTTC. The chain carries TRBV7-2 and TRBJ2-5; 12 positions match TRBD2. Germline V lookup: CDR1 SGHTA, CDR2 FQGNSA. CDR3 length: 15 amino acids. The trim removed 4 bases at V and 7 bases at J, leaving 7 bases unmatched.

The chain joins TRBV20-1 to TRBJ1-1; no reliable D call. CDR3 length: 10 amino acids. V lost 3 bases and J 12 bases, leaving 11 bases between the germline ends. Germline V gene lookup returns CDR1 DFQATT and CDR2 SNEGSKA (reference sequence). In nucleotides, the CDR3 is TGCAGTGCTAGTGGTAACGGGCCTTTCTTT. This gives the protein CSASGNGPFF.

This rearrangement joins TRBV7-9 to TRBJ1-2; 7 nucleotides agree with TRBD1. CDR1 is SEHNR, CDR2 FQNEAQ, per germline (reference sequence). The CDR3 is 14 amino acids. J gave up 3 bases and V 7 bases, and 8 bases lay outside the gene matches. The DNA for the CDR3 is TGTGCCAGCAACGCAGCAGGGGGGGACTATGGCTACACCTTC. The encoded protein is CASNAAGGDYGYTF.

The chain employs TRBV5-1 and TRBJ2-3; D is perhaps TRBD1 or TRBD2 (5 bases each). V was trimmed by 3 bases and J by 2 bases, leaving 16 bases between them. Germline V lookup: CDR1 SGHRS, CDR2 YFSETQ. There are 16 residues in the CDR3. CDR3 coding DNA: TGCGCCAGCAGCTCACGGGACGGTCGATCCACAGATACGCAGTATTTT. This translates into CASSSRDGRSTDTQYF.

The chain employs TRBV4-2 and TRBJ2-5, with TRBD1 identical over 7 bases. Germline V gene sequence: CDR1 LGHNA, CDR2 YNFKEQ. The CDR3 loop spans 15 amino acids. V lost 0 bases to trimming and J lost 4 bases; unmatched junction nucleotides: 5. CDR3 sequence: CASSQETGTGETQYF. In nucleotides, the CDR3 is TGTGCCAGCAGCCAAGAGACAGGGACGGGAGAGACCCAGTACTTC.

This clonotype was seen a handful of times. This rearrangement joins TRBV5-1 to TRBJ1-6; TRBD1 aligns across 9 bases. CDR3 size: 15 residues. The V segment lost 3 bases and the J segment 9 bases; nucleotides outside the gene matches: 7. CDR1 is SGHRS, CDR2 YFSETQ, per germline. The CDR3 loop is CASSSAGQGGSPLHF. The CDR3 nucleotides read TGCGCCAGCAGCTCGGCGGGACAGGGTGGTTCACCCCTCCACTTT.

This clonotype appeared a few times. V gene TRBV20-1 combines with J gene TRBJ2-1, with 7 bases identical to TRBD1. J gave up 6 bases and V 6 bases, and 5 bases lay outside the gene matches. The CDR3 has 12 amino acids. Germline CDR1 is DFQATT and CDR2 is SNEGSKA (reference sequence). CDR3 loop: CSAKGQRNEQFF. The CDR3 region has the DNA TGCAGTGCCAAGGGACAGCGCAATGAGCAGTTCTTC.

This clonotype was seen only a few times. The rearrangement uses TRBV5-6 and TRBJ2-1; tentatively, D is TRBD1 (6 bases). CDR1 SGHDT and CDR2 YYEEEE come from the germline V gene. The CDR3 runs 15 residues. Trimming stripped 5 bases from V and 3 bases from J, with 15 bases between. CDR3 residues: CASRFAGVFYNEQFF. CDR3 DNA: TGTGCCAGCAGATTCGCAGGGGTCTTCTACAATGAGCAGTTCTTC.

This clonotype was counted only a few times. This chain joins TRBV12-3 or TRBV12-4 and TRBJ1-4; 8 bases match TRBD1. With 5 bases clipped from V and 6 bases from J, the junction kept 8 bases outside the gene matches. The CDR3 sequence is 15 residues long. For the CDR3, the DNA is TGTGCCAGCAGTAAAACAGGGGGTCCCTATGAAAAACTGTTTTTT. Translated, it gives CASSKTGGPYEKLFF.

The chain employs TRBV5-4 and TRBJ2-2; no clear D. Germline V gene sequence: CDR1 SGHNT, CDR2 YYREEE (reference sequence). The CDR3 has 13 amino acids. V was shortened by 0 bases and J by 6 bases, with 6 bases between the two germline ends. Here the CDR3 DNA reads TGTGCCAGCAGCTTGGTAGTCGCCGGGGAGCTGTTTTTT. It yields the protein CASSLVVAGELFF.

The CDR3 here is CASSQGWDIRSYEQYF. The DNA for the CDR3 is TGTGCCAGCAGCCAAGGTTGGGACATCCGCTCCTACGAGCAGTACTTC. The chain joins TRBV4-2 to TRBJ2-7; perhaps TRBD1 as D (6 bases). CDR3 size: 16 residues. The germline V gene has CDR1 LGHNA and CDR2 YNFKEQ. V lost 1 base, J lost 0 bases, and 13 bases lay in between.

The table lists this clonotype with a few counts. The chain links TRBV7-9 to TRBJ1-5, with no clear D. There are 15 residues in the CDR3. The germline V gene has CDR1 SEHNR and CDR2 FQNEAQ (reference sequence). V was shortened by 5 bases and J by 4 bases, with 15 bases between the two germline ends. CDR3 nucleotide sequence: TGTGCCAGCAGCCTAGACACGGGAGGGAATCAGCCCCAGCATTTT. Translated, it gives CASSLDTGGNQPQHF.

This clonotype was detected only a few times. J is TRBJ1-1 and V is TRBV5-4; a possible D gene is TRBD1 (6 bases). V lost 5 bases and J 1 base, leaving 15 bases between the germline ends. The germline V gene encodes CDR1 SGHNT and CDR2 YYREEE (reference sequence). The CDR3 is 15 residues long. The CDR3 is CASRFEVGANTEAFF. DNA of the CDR3: TGTGCCAGCAGATTTGAGGTGGGGGCGAACACTGAAGCTTTCTTT. The full variable domain, in which reference TRBV5-4 and TRBJ1-1 provide the parts outside the CDR3, is ETGVTQSPTHLIKTRGQQVTLRCSSQSGHNTVSWYQQALGQGPQFIFQYYREEENGRGNFPPRFSGLQFPNYSSELNVNALELDDSALYLCASRFEVGANTEAFFGQGTRLTVV.

The sample holds a few counts of this clonotype. The CDR3 DNA sequence: TGTGCCAGCAGGGCCGGGACGGCTACTAACTATGGCTACACCTTC. As protein: CASRAGTATNYGYTF. The chain combines TRBV12-3 or TRBV12-4 with TRBJ1-2, with TRBD1 as a possible D gene (5 bases). The CDR3 has 15 residues. The V and J ends lost 6 bases and 0 bases respectively, with 14 bases between them.

This clonotype was detected only a few times. The chain combines TRBV7-9 with TRBJ2-3, with unresolved D. In germline, CDR1 is SEHNR, CDR2 FQNEAQ (reference sequence). The V end lost 7 bases, the J end lost 6 bases, and 14 bases lay between the germline ends. The CDR3 is 13 amino acids. Here the CDR3 DNA reads TGTGCCAGCAACAACGTACAGAGGGATACGCAGTATTTT. This translates into CASNNVQRDTQYF.

Ten or more counts support this clonotype. V usage is TRBV7-9 and J usage is TRBJ1-4; D is undetermined. Trimming left V 4 bases short and J 0 bases short, with 9 bases between. The length of the CDR3 is 15 residues. Germline-derived CDR1 and CDR2 are SEHNR and FQNEAQ (reference sequence). CDR3 DNA sequence: TGTGCCAGCAGCTCGCTCAGGACAACTAATGAAAAACTGTTTTTT. Its protein product is CASSSLRTTNEKLFF.

The table lists this clonotype with a few counts. The CDR3 nucleotides read TGTGCCAGCAGTCTGACAGGAAACTACGAGCAGTACTTC. It codes for CASSLTGNYEQYF. The chain links TRBV2 to TRBJ2-7, with D maybe TRBD1 (6 bases). Trimming took 5 bases from V and 3 from J, leaving 11 bases between them. The CDR3 is made up of 13 amino acids. The germline gives CDR1 SNHLY, CDR2 FYNNEI.